A single sample is the source of the 25 T cell receptor beta chains below, sequenced in a study of PD-1 blockade in classical Hodgkin lymphoma. Every single patient, without exception, relapsed after autologous stem cell transplantation, and brentuximab vedotin exposure varied. Here immunoSEQ multiplex PCR was the method, and the copy in TCRdb shows in-frame clones only, minus some. The repertoire holds about 90,000 clones, with 80% to 90% as singletons. The sample here was peripheral blood mononuclear cells (PBMCs), taken before the second cycle of nivolumab. These TCRs come from a human donor with classical Hodgkin lymphoma.

The V and J genes are TRBV28 and TRBJ1-4, with 9 bases fitting TRBD1. The J segment lost 3 bases and the V segment lost 2 bases, leaving 7 bases of the junction unmatched. CDR1 MDHEN and CDR2 SYDVKM come from the germline V gene. The CDR3 totals 17 residues. CDR3: CASSLGTGTYPNEKLFF. CDR3 DNA: TGTGCCAGCAGTTTAGGGACAGGGACGTACCCTAATGAAAAACTGTTTTTT.

The chain joins TRBV10-2 to TRBJ1-1, with D uncertain. There are 12 residues in the CDR3. Germline V lookup: CDR1 WSHSY, CDR2 SAAADI. V was pared by 4 bases and J by 1 base, with 4 bases between. Here the CDR3 DNA reads TGCGCCAGCAGTGGGGGGAACACTGAAGCTTTCTTT. Encoded protein: CASSGGNTEAFF.

The rearrangement uses TRBV27 and TRBJ1-5; no firm D call. In germline, CDR1 is MNHEY, CDR2 SMNVEV (reference sequence). CDR3 length: 15 amino acids. V gave up 5 bases and J gave up 2 bases, with 13 bases separating them. Here the CDR3 DNA reads TGTGCCAGCAGTCCCCTTGTGGAAGGCAATCAGCCCCAGCATTTT. Protein sequence: CASSPLVEGNQPQHF.

This clone occurred once. The chain recombines TRBV28 with TRBJ2-7; 8 bases are shared with TRBD1. CDR3 size: 14 residues. V trimming: 5 bases; J trimming: 13 bases; junction bases outside the gene matches: 16. Per the germline V gene, CDR1 is MDHEN and CDR2 is SYDVKM. The CDR3 DNA reads TGTGCCAGCAGTCCGGACAGGGATGACCCACCCTCCTACTTC. As protein: CASSPDRDDPPSYF. Based on the CDR3 plus reference TRBV28 and TRBJ2-7, the full variable domain is DVKVTQSSRYLVKRTGEKVFLECVQDMDHENMFWYRQDPGLGLRLIYFSYDVKMKEKGDIPEGYSVSREKKERFSLILESASTNQTSMYLCASSPDRDDPPSYFGPGTRLTVT.

This clone was detected only once. This rearrangement joins TRBV11-2 to TRBJ2-1, with D tentatively TRBD1 or TRBD2 (6 bases each). Deletions cut 4 bases from V and 8 bases from J, with 18 bases between. Germline lookup yields CDR1 SGHAT and CDR2 FQNNGV. The CDR3 spans 15 residues. CDR3 amino acids: CASSSPSRGVDEQFF. The DNA of the CDR3 is TGTGCCAGCAGCTCCCCATCTAGGGGGGTCGATGAGCAGTTCTTC.

The chain has TRBV28 and TRBJ1-2, with 10 positions matching TRBD1. The CDR3 runs to 16 residues. J gave up 0 bases and V 6 bases, and 7 bases lay outside the gene matches. Germline V lookup: CDR1 MDHEN, CDR2 SYDVKM. The chain's CDR3 is CASRTGTGATNYGYTF. Here the CDR3 DNA reads TGTGCCAGCAGAACCGGGACAGGGGCCACTAACTATGGCTACACCTTC.

The chain couples TRBV27 to TRBJ2-7, with a tentative D call TRBD2 (6 bases). Germline assignment: CDR1 MNHEY and CDR2 SMNVEV (reference sequence). The CDR3 runs to 14 residues. The V end was cut by 5 bases, the J end by 4 bases, with 15 bases between. The CDR3 is CASSLSREVYEQYF. The CDR3 DNA reads TGTGCCAGCAGTCTAAGCAGGGAGGTTTACGAGCAGTACTTC.

The chain combines TRBV27 with TRBJ2-7, with 8 nucleotides matching TRBD1. The germline gives CDR1 MNHEY, CDR2 SMNVEV (reference sequence). This CDR3 region has 15 residues. The V segment lost 6 bases and the J segment 3 bases; nucleotides outside the gene matches: 10. CDR3 in DNA: TGTGCCAGCAGGCAATACAGGGGGATAATCTACGAGCAGTACTTC. This codes for CASRQYRGIIYEQYF.

The V call is TRBV7-9, the J call TRBJ2-7; 9 bases map to TRBD1. This CDR3 has 14 amino acids. J lost 4 bases, V lost 5 bases, and 6 bases had no gene match. CDR1 is SEHNR, CDR2 FQNEAQ, per germline (reference sequence). The chain's CDR3 is CASSDRDRAYEQYF. CDR3 nucleotides: TGTGCCAGCAGCGACCGGGACAGGGCTTACGAGCAGTACTTC.

The chain is built from TRBV27 and TRBJ1-5; D is ambiguous. V was shortened by 6 bases and J by 8 bases, with 14 bases between the two germline ends. This CDR3 is built from 13 residues. Germline V gives CDR1 MNHEY, CDR2 SMNVEV (reference sequence). The CDR3 region has the DNA TGTGCCAGCAGCCTCGACCCGGAAGAGCCCCAGCATTTT. It is translated as CASSLDPEEPQHF.

The chain couples TRBV6-1 to TRBJ2-7; the D gene is possibly TRBD1 (6 bases). The CDR3 covers 14 residues. V was trimmed by 6 bases and J by 7 bases, leaving 19 bases between them. CDR1 is MNHNS and CDR2 is SASEGT in the germline V gene. As DNA, the CDR3 is TGTGCCAGCAGCACGGACAGACCCTTAGGGGAGCAGTACTTC. Its protein is CASSTDRPLGEQYF.

This chain uses TRBV7-9 with TRBJ2-5; D may match TRBD1 or TRBD2 (6 bases each). The V end was cut by 5 bases, the J end by 7 bases, with 20 bases between. Germline lookup yields CDR1 SEHNR and CDR2 FQNEAQ (reference sequence). The CDR3 has 15 residues. CDR3 bases: TGTGCCAGCAGCCCCACGGGGGCGGCTCCCGGGACCCAGTACTTC. Encoded protein: CASSPTGAAPGTQYF.

The chain joins TRBV27 to TRBJ1-5; D uncertain. Germline-derived CDR1 and CDR2 are MNHEY and SMNVEV (reference sequence). This CDR3 is 17 amino acids long. V lost 3 bases and J 5 bases, leaving 20 bases between the germline ends. DNA of the CDR3: TGTGCCAGCAGTTTCTCGGGTAGCGAAGGGCTTCATCAGCCCCAGCATTTT. It specifies CASSFSGSEGLHQPQHF.

The chain has TRBV14 and TRBJ1-1; maybe TRBD1 (5 bases). The length of the CDR3 is 17 residues. Trimming pared 0 bases from V and 0 bases from J, leaving 14 bases between. Germline CDR1 reads SGHDN; CDR2 reads FVKESK. The CDR3 DNA reads as TGTGCCAGCAGCCAAGATATTGGGGGGAACTTGAACACTGAAGCTTTCTTT. This encodes CASSQDIGGNLNTEAFF.

The rearrangement links TRBV28 to TRBJ2-3; D not certain. V lost 5 bases and J 8 bases, leaving 17 bases between the germline ends. The germline V gene has CDR1 MDHEN and CDR2 SYDVKM. The CDR3 covers 14 residues. The CDR3 DNA is TGTGCCAGCAGTGCCAGAGTAGTCCTCGGTACGCAGTATTTT. As protein: CASSARVVLGTQYF. The whole variable domain, filled in from reference TRBV28 and TRBJ2-3, reads DVKVTQSSRYLVKRTGEKVFLECVQDMDHENMFWYRQDPGLGLRLIYFSYDVKMKEKGDIPEGYSVSREKKERFSLILESASTNQTSMYLCASSARVVLGTQYFGPGTRLTVL.

The chain carries TRBV2 and TRBJ2-3, with TRBD1 matching over 7 bases. V trimming: 4 bases; J trimming: 0 bases; junction bases outside the gene matches: 4. The V gene's germline CDR1 is SNHLY and CDR2 FYNNEI. The length of the CDR3 is 15 residues. CDR3: CASSGDRPSTDTQYF. For the CDR3, the DNA is TGTGCCAGCAGTGGGGACAGACCTAGCACAGATACGCAGTATTTT.

This clone was counted once. The chain joins TRBV4-1 to TRBJ2-7; 7 bases line up with TRBD1. With 2 bases clipped from V and 2 bases from J, the junction kept 6 bases outside the gene matches. The CDR3 is 15 amino acids. The germline gives CDR1 MGHRA, CDR2 YSYEKL. CDR3 sequence (DNA): TGCGCCAGCAGCCAACAGGGGGTAATGACCTACGAGCAGTACTTC. Protein sequence: CASSQQGVMTYEQYF.

V gene TRBV10-2 combines with J gene TRBJ2-5; 12 bases align to TRBD2. The length of the CDR3 is 16 residues. J was trimmed by 5 bases and V by 6 bases; bases with no gene match: 10. CDR1 is WSHSY, CDR2 SAAADI, per germline. The CDR3 loop is CASREQLAGGGETQYF. The CDR3 region has the DNA TGCGCCAGCAGGGAGCAACTAGCGGGAGGTGGTGAGACCCAGTACTTC.

This sequence joins TRBV21-1 and TRBJ2-3; TRBD2, the table's D call, was not compared with the DNA. TRBV21-1 corresponds to a pseudogene. CDR3 size: 19 residues. The chain's CDR3 is CASRLTGTSGENSTDTQYF. The CDR3, as DNA: TGTGCCAGCAGATTGACCGGGACTAGCGGGGAAAATAGCACAGATACGCAGTATTTT.

V is TRBV29-1 and J is TRBJ2-3, with 11 bases fitting TRBD2. CDR1 SQVTM and CDR2 ANQGSEA come from the germline V gene. The CDR3 has 17 residues. V gave up 4 bases and J gave up 4 bases; unmatched junction bases: 13. The CDR3 nucleotides are TGCAGCGTTGCTCCTAGCGGGGGGAGAGCAGTGGCAGATACGCAGTATTTT. Its translation is CSVAPSGGRAVADTQYF.

The CDR3: CASSSTGTGSKVGEAFF. CDR3 DNA sequence: TGTGCCAGCAGCTCGACCGGGACAGGATCGAAGGTTGGTGAAGCTTTCTTT. This chain uses TRBV7-8 with TRBJ1-1, with 8 bases lining up with TRBD1. The CDR3 spans 17 residues. CDR1 is SGHVS, CDR2 FQNEAQ, per germline. Trimming cost V 4 bases and J 7 bases; bases outside gene matches: 17.

V gene TRBV18 combines with J gene TRBJ1-5; D is uncertain. The length of the CDR3 is 14 residues. Trimming stripped 5 bases from V and 4 bases from J, with 12 bases between. Looked up from germline, CDR1 is KGHSH and CDR2 is LQKENI. The CDR3 nucleotides are TGTGCCAGCTCAACCACGCTAAATAATCAGCCCCAGCATTTT. This encodes CASSTTLNNQPQHF.

This sequence joins TRBV6-1 and TRBJ2-2; no clear D gene. V lost 2 bases, J lost 7 bases, and 14 bases lay in between. Germline-derived CDR1 and CDR2 are MNHNS and SASEGT. This CDR3 has 15 residues. The CDR3 loop is CASSEIKAMVGELFF. CDR3 DNA: TGTGCCAGCAGTGAAATTAAGGCGATGGTCGGGGAGCTGTTTTTT.

The chain is built from TRBV11-2 and TRBJ2-1; 13 bases are a match to TRBD2. This CDR3 has 14 residues. J lost 7 bases, V lost 8 bases, and 5 bases had no gene match. CDR1 is SGHAT, CDR2 FQNNGV, per germline. CDR3 loop: CASGRTSGRNEQFF. For the CDR3, the DNA is TGTGCCAGCGGACGGACTAGCGGGAGAAATGAGCAGTTCTTC.

The V call is TRBV5-6, the J call TRBJ2-7; tentatively, D is TRBD1 (6 bases). CDR3 length equals 15 residues. Trimming stripped 4 bases from V and 2 bases from J, with 16 bases between. CDR1 and CDR2 from the germline V gene are SGHDT and YYEEEE. The CDR3 sequence is CASSPDRDATYEQYF. DNA for the CDR3: TGTGCCAGCAGCCCGGACAGAGATGCTACCTACGAGCAGTACTTC.